Listed below are T cell receptor beta chains from one sample, sequenced in a study of T cell changes during pregnancy in multiple sclerosis. Here immunoSEQ multiplex PCR was the method, and the copy in TCRdb shows in-frame clones only, minus some. The repertoire holds tens of thousands of clones, about 92% seen once, with 2.5% to 3% in the top ten. Source: peripheral blood, taken in the second trimester of pregnancy. The source of these receptors is a female donor in good health, enrolled as a control in a pregnancy study. The CDR3 runs from the conserved cysteine through the conserved F or W. The order of the fields is J gene, V gene, clone size, D gene, CDR3 protein, CDR3 DNA. The D gene is left open where the match is weak. Where a row states a size, it is once, few, many or the class of an expanded clone; other rows omit it.

j_gene: TRBJ1-5; v_gene: TRBV16; abundance: .; d_gene: TRBD1; CDR3aa: CASSPGQRDQPQHF; CDR3nt: TGTGCCAGCAGCCCGGGACAGAGGGATCAGCCCCAGCATTTT
j_gene: TRBJ1-1; v_gene: TRBV4-3; abundance: once; d_gene: .; CDR3aa: CASSQDGGGGNTEAFF; CDR3nt: TGCGCCAGCAGCCAAGATGGGGGGGGCGGGAACACTGAAGCTTTCTTT
j_gene: TRBJ2-1; v_gene: TRBV18; abundance: .; d_gene: TRBD1; CDR3aa: CASSPRDSGYNEQFF; CDR3nt: TGTGCCAGCTCACCACGGGACAGTGGCTACAATGAGCAGTTCTTC
j_gene: TRBJ2-1; v_gene: TRBV28; abundance: .; d_gene: .; CDR3aa: CASSASLSSYNEQFF; CDR3nt: TGTGCCAGCAGCGCTAGCCTCAGCTCCTACAATGAGCAGTTCTTC
j_gene: TRBJ2-6; v_gene: TRBV10-3; abundance: .; d_gene: TRBD2; CDR3aa: CAIRGGVGANVLTF; CDR3nt: TGTGCCATCAGGGGGGGGGTTGGGGCCAACGTCCTGACTTTC
j_gene: TRBJ2-5; v_gene: TRBV18; abundance: .; d_gene: TRBD1; CDR3aa: CASSPRQGPETQYF; CDR3nt: TGTGCCAGCTCACCACGACAGGGCCCAGAGACCCAGTACTTC
j_gene: TRBJ2-7; v_gene: TRBV6-5; abundance: .; d_gene: .; CDR3aa: CASSYSNGPYEQYF; CDR3nt: TGTGCCAGCAGTTACTCGAACGGTCCCTACGAGCAGTACTTC
j_gene: TRBJ1-1; v_gene: TRBV28; abundance: .; d_gene: .; CDR3aa: CASDGGVPEAFF; CDR3nt: TGTGCCAGCGACGGCGGAGTCCCTGAAGCTTTCTTT
j_gene: TRBJ1-2; v_gene: TRBV6-1; abundance: .; d_gene: .; CDR3aa: CASSGPLQSLFYGYTF; CDR3nt: TGTGCCAGCAGTGGGCCCCTACAGTCGTTGTTCTATGGCTACACCTTC
j_gene: TRBJ1-5; v_gene: TRBV28; abundance: .; d_gene: .; CDR3aa: CASSYGDQPQHF; CDR3nt: TGTGCCAGCAGTTACGGGGATCAGCCCCAGCATTTT
j_gene: TRBJ2-7; v_gene: TRBV7-2; abundance: .; d_gene: TRBD2; CDR3aa: CASSLTLAGLSSYEQYF; CDR3nt: TGTGCCAGCAGCCTAACCCTAGCGGGGCTCTCCTCCTACGAGCAGTACTTC
j_gene: TRBJ1-1; v_gene: TRBV5-5; abundance: .; d_gene: .; CDR3aa: CASRLPGGGTEAFF; CDR3nt: TGTGCCAGCAGATTACCCGGGGGAGGCACTGAAGCTTTCTTT
j_gene: TRBJ2-7; v_gene: TRBV7-2; abundance: .; d_gene: .; CDR3aa: CASSLVQGSYGYEQYF; CDR3nt: TGTGCCAGCAGCTTAGTCCAGGGATCATACGGATACGAGCAGTACTTC
j_gene: TRBJ2-3; v_gene: TRBV6-4; abundance: .; d_gene: TRBD1; CDR3aa: CASSEGQGASDTQYF; CDR3nt: TGTGCCAGCAGTGAGGGACAGGGGGCATCAGATACGCAGTATTTT
j_gene: TRBJ2-3; v_gene: TRBV5-1; abundance: .; d_gene: .; CDR3aa: CASSQGRGPDTQYF; CDR3nt: TGCGCCAGCAGCCAGGGCCGCGGACCAGATACGCAGTATTTT
j_gene: TRBJ2-5; v_gene: TRBV30; abundance: .; d_gene: .; CDR3aa: CAWSRVGETQYF; CDR3nt: TGTGCCTGGTCCAGGGTCGGAGAGACCCAGTACTTC
j_gene: TRBJ2-5; v_gene: TRBV7-3; abundance: .; d_gene: TRBD1; CDR3aa: CASTTYTPVGQGLETQYF; CDR3nt: TGTGCCAGCACAACATACACTCCTGTGGGACAGGGCCTGGAGACCCAGTACTTC
j_gene: TRBJ2-7; v_gene: TRBV7-2; abundance: .; d_gene: .; CDR3aa: CASSLQGSPYEQYF; CDR3nt: TGTGCCAGCAGCTTACAGGGTTCCCCCTACGAGCAGTACTTC
j_gene: TRBJ2-7; v_gene: TRBV6-4; abundance: .; d_gene: .; CDR3aa: CAIPGVQVGVCEQYF; CDR3nt: TGTGCCATCCCGGGGGTACAGGTGGGGGTGTGCGAGCAGTACTTC
j_gene: TRBJ2-1; v_gene: TRBV7-7; abundance: .; d_gene: TRBD1; CDR3aa: CASSPQHRGSSYNEQFF; CDR3nt: TGTGCTAGCAGCCCTCAACACAGGGGCAGCTCCTACAATGAGCAGTTCTTC
j_gene: TRBJ1-2; v_gene: TRBV9; abundance: .; d_gene: TRBD1; CDR3aa: CASSVVGSGTGLGITYGYTF; CDR3nt: TGTGCCAGCAGCGTAGTAGGATCCGGGACAGGCCTCGGGATTACCTATGGCTACACCTTC
j_gene: TRBJ2-1; v_gene: TRBV28; abundance: .; d_gene: .; CDR3aa: CASSLYEYNEQFF; CDR3nt: TGTGCCAGCAGTTTGTACGAGTACAATGAGCAGTTCTTC
j_gene: TRBJ2-3; v_gene: TRBV7-9; abundance: .; d_gene: TRBD2; CDR3aa: CASRQGTSGLTDTQYF; CDR3nt: TGTGCCAGCAGACAAGGGACTAGCGGATTAACAGATACGCAGTATTTT
j_gene: TRBJ1-4; v_gene: TRBV9; abundance: .; d_gene: .; CDR3aa: CASSVEGGQNEKLFF; CDR3nt: TGTGCCAGCAGCGTAGAGGGTGGACAGAATGAAAAACTGTTTTTT
j_gene: TRBJ2-1; v_gene: TRBV10-1; abundance: once; d_gene: .; CDR3aa: CASSADWSGSSYNEQFF; CDR3nt: TGCGCCAGCAGCGCTGACTGGTCGGGAAGCTCCTACAATGAGCAGTTCTTC
j_gene: TRBJ2-7; v_gene: TRBV6-5; abundance: .; d_gene: TRBD1; CDR3aa: CASGDRGRYEQYF; CDR3nt: TGTGCCAGCGGCGACAGGGGGCGGTACGAGCAGTACTTC
j_gene: TRBJ2-1; v_gene: TRBV7-2; abundance: .; d_gene: .; CDR3aa: CASSLERSSYNEQFF; CDR3nt: TGTGCCAGCAGCTTAGAACGGAGCTCCTACAATGAGCAGTTCTTC
j_gene: TRBJ1-1; v_gene: TRBV6-6; abundance: .; d_gene: .; CDR3aa: CASSYGAASGAFF; CDR3nt: TGTGCCAGCAGTTACGGGGCGGCTTCCGGAGCTTTCTTT
j_gene: TRBJ2-1; v_gene: TRBV6-4; abundance: once; d_gene: .; CDR3aa: CASSEAPSVGSVGEQFF; CDR3nt: TGTGCCAGCAGTGAAGCCCCTAGCGTCGGGTCGGTTGGGGAGCAGTTCTTC